The 18 T cell receptor beta chains presented below share a single source sample, sequenced in a study of PD-1 blockade in classical Hodgkin lymphoma. The sample's time point: cycle 4 day 1 (C4D1), after six to seven weeks of nivolumab. Patients all relapsed after autologous stem cell transplantation, and there was variation in brentuximab vedotin exposure. Thawed PBMCs supplied CD8+ T cells via magnetic negative selection. Assay: immunoSEQ multiplex PCR; the TCRdb copy retains only in-frame clones and omits some. The sample shows some 14,000 clones, approximately 91% of them seen only once. The sequencing here drew on CD8+ T cells from blood, taken before the fourth cycle of nivolumab. These receptors came from a human donor with classical Hodgkin lymphoma.

The V gene is TRBV19, the J gene TRBJ2-7, with D tentatively TRBD2 (5 bases). The germline gives CDR1 LNHDA, CDR2 SQIVND (reference sequence). CDR3 size: 13 residues. Between the trimmed V and J ends, which lost 5 bases and 4 bases, there was a span of 12 bases. The CDR3 protein is CASSHGDPYEQYF. In DNA form, the CDR3 reads TGTGCCAGTAGTCACGGGGATCCATACGAGCAGTACTTC. The full variable domain, in which reference TRBV19 and TRBJ2-7 provide the parts outside the CDR3, is DGGITQSPKYLFRKEGQNVTLSCEQNLNHDAMYWYRQDPGQGLRLIYYSQIVNDFQKGDIAEGYSVSREKKESFPLTVTSAQKNPTAFYLCASSHGDPYEQYFGPGTRLTVT.

V and J are TRBV10-1 and TRBJ2-2; D unresolved. The CDR3 consists of 13 residues. Germline V gene data show CDR1 as WNHNN and CDR2 as SYGVQD (reference sequence). V lost 1 base and J lost 7, with 7 bases in between. This CDR3 is CASSEFPSGELFF. CDR3 sequence (DNA): TGCGCCAGCAGTGAGTTCCCCAGCGGGGAGCTGTTTTTT.

The rearrangement uses TRBV10-3 and TRBJ2-1; maybe TRBD2 (6 bases). The V end lost 6 bases, the J end lost 8 bases, and 11 bases lay between the germline ends. Germline CDR1 is ENHRY and CDR2 is SYGVKD. The CDR3 is made up of 12 amino acids. This CDR3 reads CAIRTLADEQFF. The CDR3 DNA is TGTGCCATCAGAACCTTAGCGGATGAGCAGTTCTTC.

This rearrangement joins TRBV4-1 to TRBJ2-1; 9 bases are shared with TRBD1. After removal of 1 base from V and 8 bases from J, the junction contained 12 bases not matched to a gene. Germline V gives CDR1 MGHRA, CDR2 YSYEKL. This CDR3 comprises 17 residues. The CDR3 nucleotides read TGCGCCAGCAGCCAAGTCCGTAGGGGACAGGGTAGCGATGAGCAGTTCTTC. Protein product: CASSQVRRGQGSDEQFF.

The chain's CDR3 is CASSVTDRGLVTNEKLFF. The DNA of the CDR3 is TGTGCCAGCAGCGTGACGGACAGGGGGCTCGTCACTAATGAAAAACTGTTTTTT. The chain couples TRBV9 to TRBJ1-4; 11 nucleotides line up with TRBD1. Looked up from germline, CDR1 is SGDLS and CDR2 is YYNGEE. The V gene end was trimmed by 2 bases and the J gene end by 2 bases; junction bases not matched to a gene: 8. The CDR3 has 18 residues.

This clone has just one count. The chain recombines TRBV19 with TRBJ2-3; 11 nucleotides match TRBD2. The CDR3 consists of 17 residues. V dropped 3 bases and J dropped 5; count of bases not matched to a gene: 10. The germline V gene has CDR1 LNHDA and CDR2 SQIVND (reference sequence). This CDR3 is CASSIGTSGLGEDTQYF. As DNA, the CDR3 is TGTGCCAGTAGTATCGGGACTAGCGGTCTGGGGGAAGATACGCAGTATTTT.

Of note for this clone: This same CDR3 is encoded by further DNA sequences in the sample. The V call is TRBV2, the J call TRBJ2-7; unclear D gene. V was trimmed by 7 bases and J by 2 bases, leaving 9 bases between them. Germline assignment: CDR1 SNHLY and CDR2 FYNNEI. This CDR3 is 12 amino acids long. CDR3 sequence reads: CASIPGPYEQYF. The CDR3 nucleotides read TGTGCCAGCATCCCAGGCCCCTACGAGCAGTACTTC.

This sequence joins TRBV10-3 and TRBJ2-7; no firm D call. Per germline, CDR1 ENHRY and CDR2 SYGVKD. The CDR3 runs 14 residues. The ends were cut back, 10 bases at V and 0 bases at J, with 16 bases in the middle. CDR3 bases: TGTGCCACCCTAGGGAAGGATAGCTCCTACGAGCAGTACTTC. This gives the protein CATLGKDSSYEQYF.

V and J are TRBV27 and TRBJ2-1; TRBD2 agrees at 9 bases. This CDR3 comprises 16 residues. From germline, CDR1 is MNHEY and CDR2 SMNVEV (reference sequence). V was pared by 5 bases and J by 12 bases, with 17 bases of the junction left unmatched. CDR3 bases: TGTGCCAGCAGTCCTCGACTAGCGGAGATATCTGATGGGCAGTTCTTC. Translating it yields CASSPRLAEISDGQFF.

The rearrangement joins TRBV6-5 to TRBJ2-7; possible D gene TRBD2, 5 bases. The germline V gene has CDR1 MNHEY and CDR2 SVGAGI. The CDR3 totals 14 residues. V lost 2 bases and J lost 3, with 11 bases in between. Here the CDR3 reads CASSYGTGVYEQYF. The CDR3 bases are TGTGCCAGCAGTTACGGTACCGGGGTCTACGAGCAGTACTTC.

This sequence joins TRBV28 and TRBJ1-5, with a possible D match to TRBD1 (6 bases). The V end was cut by 5 bases, the J end by 5 bases, with 16 bases between. The CDR3 is 15 residues long. CDR1 is MDHEN and CDR2 is SYDVKM in the germline V gene. The CDR3 here is CASSVRGGQYQPQHF. Written as DNA, the CDR3 is TGTGCCAGCAGTGTTAGGGGGGGACAATATCAGCCCCAGCATTTT. Filled out from reference TRBV28 and TRBJ1-5, the complete variable domain reads DVKVTQSSRYLVKRTGEKVFLECVQDMDHENMFWYRQDPGLGLRLIYFSYDVKMKEKGDIPEGYSVSREKKERFSLILESASTNQTSMYLCASSVRGGQYQPQHFGDGTRLSIL.

The chain couples TRBV7-6 to TRBJ2-7; no firm D call. CDR3 length: 14 amino acids. V lost 7 bases, J lost 0 bases, and 13 bases lay in between. CDR1 and CDR2 from the germline V gene are SGHVS and FNYEAQ. The CDR3 spells CASNPGRNSYEQYF. Written as DNA, the CDR3 is TGTGCCAGCAACCCCGGACGGAACTCCTACGAGCAGTACTTC.

The chain uses TRBV5-4 and TRBJ1-2; no definite D call. Between the trimmed V and J ends, which lost 4 bases and 2 bases, there was a span of 6 bases. Germline V gene sequence: CDR1 SGHNT, CDR2 YYREEE (reference sequence). This CDR3 has 12 residues. CDR3 sequence: CASSPGNYGYTF. Here the CDR3 DNA reads TGTGCCAGCAGCCCAGGCAACTATGGCTACACCTTC.

The chain couples TRBV27 to TRBJ1-1; weak D call: TRBD1 (5 bases). Germline CDR1 is MNHEY and CDR2 is SMNVEV (reference sequence). Trimming removed 6 bases at V and 1 base at J, with 15 bases between. The CDR3 has 15 amino acids. The CDR3, as DNA: TGTGCCAGCAGACAAATTGACAGACCGAACACTGAAGCTTTCTTT. Its translation: CASRQIDRPNTEAFF.

The J gene is TRBJ2-1, the V gene TRBV5-1; TRBD2 matches at 12 bases. CDR3 length equals 15 residues. V was clipped by 4 bases and J by 3 bases; unmatched bases: 2. CDR1 and CDR2 from the germline V gene are SGHRS and YFSETQ. The DNA of the CDR3 is TGCGCCAGCAGCAAGACTAGCGGGGGCTACAATGAGCAGTTCTTC. This translates into CASSKTSGGYNEQFF.

The rearrangement links TRBV28 to TRBJ2-7; D perhaps matches TRBD1 (5 bases). CDR3 length equals 14 residues. Looked up from germline, CDR1 is MDHEN and CDR2 is SYDVKM. Trimming took off 2 bases at V and 3 bases at J, with 11 bases between the two ends. The CDR3 DNA reads as TGTGCCAGCAGTTTAGGGGTGGGGCGCTACGAGCAGTACTTC. Translated: CASSLGVGRYEQYF.

The chain has TRBV21-1 and TRBJ2-1; the DNA was not used to check the table's D call, TRBD2. TRBV21-1 is a pseudogene locus. The CDR3 loop spans 16 amino acids. In DNA, the CDR3 is TGTGCCAGCACCAAAAAGCAGGGCGGGAGTTTCAATGAGCAGTTCTTC. Translated: CASTKKQGGSFNEQFF.

The chain employs TRBV28 and TRBJ2-7; D tentatively reads TRBD1 or TRBD2 (5 bases each). Germline-derived CDR1 and CDR2 are MDHEN and SYDVKM. The CDR3 spans 12 residues. Trimming removed 3 bases from V and 6 bases from J, with 9 bases in between. The CDR3 is CASSFLGTEQYF. DNA for the CDR3: TGTGCCAGCAGTTTTCTCGGGACCGAGCAGTACTTC.